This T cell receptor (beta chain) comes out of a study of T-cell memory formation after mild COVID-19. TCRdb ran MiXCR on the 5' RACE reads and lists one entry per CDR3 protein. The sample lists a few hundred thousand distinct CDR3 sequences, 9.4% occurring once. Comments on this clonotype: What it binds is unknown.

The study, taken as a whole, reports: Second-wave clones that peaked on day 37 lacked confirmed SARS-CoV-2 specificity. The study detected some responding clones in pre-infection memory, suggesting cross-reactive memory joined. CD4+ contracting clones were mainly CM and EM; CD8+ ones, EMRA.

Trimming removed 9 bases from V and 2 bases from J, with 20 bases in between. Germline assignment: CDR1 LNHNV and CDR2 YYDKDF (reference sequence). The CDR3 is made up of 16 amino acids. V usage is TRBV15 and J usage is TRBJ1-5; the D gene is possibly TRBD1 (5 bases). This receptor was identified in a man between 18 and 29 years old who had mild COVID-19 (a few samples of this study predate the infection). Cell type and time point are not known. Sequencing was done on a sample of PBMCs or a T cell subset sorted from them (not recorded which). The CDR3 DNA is TGTGCCACGGGGGTGGGGCCCGCGTTGGGCAATCAGCCCCAGCATTTT. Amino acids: CATGVGPALGNQPQHF.